The sequence of this T cell receptor beta chain was determined in a study of CD8 T cells in Susac syndrome. In contrast to the negatively isolated CD8+ and CD4+ T cells, TEMRA cells were FACS-enriched. Reverse transcription of about 0.45 to 1 ug RNA was performed with random hexamers. Coverage of TCR beta CDR3 amplification by immunoSEQ multiplex PCR extended to 54 Vbeta and 13 Jbeta. TCRdb recomputed calls from the immunoSEQ multiplex PCR reads with MiXCR, one row per CDR3 protein. The data contain 100,000 to 150,000 distinct CDR3 sequences, 90% to 95% of them singletons. The TCR originated in a human donor with Susac syndrome. The sequenced material came from CD8+ T cells from PBMCs.

CDR3 bases: TGCAGTGCTGAGGATACGTATTTGAGCAATCAGCCCCAGCATTTT. Its protein product is CSAEDTYLSNQPQHF. The V gene is TRBV20-1, the J gene TRBJ1-5; D unresolved. The germline V gene has CDR1 DFQATT and CDR2 SNEGSKA (reference sequence). The CDR3 consists of 15 residues. V lost 5 bases to trimming and J lost 1 base, with 15 bases between them.